Each of the 27 T cell receptor beta chains below was sequenced from the same sample in a study of T cells in Graves' hyperthyroidism and ophthalmopathy. The CDR3 regions of TCR beta were amplified from RNA transcripts. An initial round of RT-PCR targeting the TCR CDR3 relied on the HTBI primer set. TCRdb ran MiXCR on the multiplex PCR reads and lists one entry per CDR3 protein. The sample includes about 250,000 distinct CDR3 sequences, approximately 20% of them seen just once. Sequenced input: blood. All receptors derive from a man aged 25-45 years with Graves' ophthalmopathy.

This clonotype was counted ten times or more. The gene calls are TRBV10-3 and TRBJ2-7; the match to TRBD1 covers 8 bases. Germline V CDR1 and CDR2: ENHRY, SYGVKD. Unmatched junction bases numbered 12, after V lost 7 bases and J lost 1 base. CDR3 size: 16 residues. CDR3 bases: TGTGCCATCACCAGAACGACAGGGGCTAAATCCTACGAGCAGTACTTC. Protein sequence: CAITRTTGAKSYEQYF.

This clonotype has a handful of counts. V gene TRBV28 combines with J gene TRBJ1-2, with D possibly being TRBD1 (5 bases). This CDR3 contains 15 residues. Germline V CDR1 and CDR2: MDHEN, SYDVKM. Trimming removed 7 bases from V and 4 bases from J, with 19 bases in between. The DNA of the CDR3 is TGTGCCAGCAACGGGGGTCAAGCATTAGGCTATGGCTACACCTTC. As protein: CASNGGQALGYGYTF.

This clonotype was picked up many times. The V gene is TRBV5-1, the J gene TRBJ2-3; D uncertain. CDR1 is SGHRS, CDR2 YFSETQ, per germline. Trimming stripped 4 bases from V and 7 bases from J, with 10 bases between. The CDR3 runs 12 residues. The CDR3, as DNA: TGCGCCAGCAGCACGGACGCAAATACGCAGTATTTT. It encodes CASSTDANTQYF. Together with reference TRBV5-1 and TRBJ2-3, the CDR3 gives the full variable domain: KAGVTQTPRYLIKTRGQQVTLSCSPISGHRSVSWYQQTPGQGLQFLFEYFSETQRNKGNFPGRFSGRQFSNSRSEMNVSTLELGDSALYLCASSTDANTQYFGPGTRLTVL.

This chain joins TRBV28 and TRBJ2-1, with D possibly matching TRBD1 (6 bases). CDR1 and CDR2 from the germline V gene are MDHEN and SYDVKM. This CDR3 comprises 13 residues. Between the trimmed V and J ends, which lost 2 bases and 7 bases, there was a span of 9 bases. The CDR3 spells CASSLGDTNEQFF. The CDR3 DNA sequence: TGTGCCAGCAGTTTAGGGGACACTAATGAGCAGTTCTTC.

In its sample, this clonotype was seen many times. The chain employs TRBV11-2 and TRBJ2-1, with a weak D call TRBD2 (5 bases). CDR1 is SGHAT and CDR2 is FQNNGV in the germline V gene. V gave up 5 bases and J gave up 6 bases, with 20 bases separating them. There are 16 residues in the CDR3. The CDR3 is CASSPREGGPVNEQFF. In DNA, the CDR3 is TGTGCCAGCAGCCCCCGAGAAGGCGGGCCAGTCAATGAGCAGTTCTTC.

CDR3 protein: CASSKPGAPKDTQYF. CDR3 DNA: TGTGCCAGCAGTAAGCCCGGGGCCCCCAAGGATACGCAGTATTTT. The chain combines TRBV28 with TRBJ2-3; D could derive from TRBD1 or TRBD2 (5 bases each). Trimming left V 5 bases short and J 6 bases short, with 18 bases between. Germline V lookup: CDR1 MDHEN, CDR2 SYDVKM. The CDR3 length is 15 residues.

In its sample, this clonotype was seen a few times. This chain joins TRBV9 and TRBJ1-1; tentative D call: TRBD1 (6 bases). This CDR3 comprises 16 residues. Germline CDR1 is SGDLS and CDR2 is YYNGEE. The V and J ends lost 4 bases and 5 bases respectively, with 21 bases between them. CDR3 residues: CASSLWGAGGRTEAFF. CDR3 coding DNA: TGTGCCAGCAGCTTGTGGGGGGCGGGGGGGAGGACTGAAGCTTTCTTT.

This clonotype was observed many times. The chain has TRBV28 and TRBJ1-5; 7 bases fit TRBD1. CDR3 size: 15 residues. V gave up 3 bases and J gave up 9 bases; unmatched junction bases: 11. Germline V gene lookup returns CDR1 MDHEN and CDR2 SYDVKM. The CDR3 spells CASSFGQALVRPQHF. The CDR3 nucleotides read TGTGCCAGCAGTTTCGGACAGGCCCTAGTCCGGCCCCAGCATTTT.

The rearrangement uses TRBV6-2 or TRBV6-3 and TRBJ2-5; D uncertain. In germline, CDR1 is MNHEY, CDR2 SVGEGT. Trimming removed 4 bases at V and 5 bases at J, with 11 bases between. The CDR3 covers 13 residues. CDR3 bases: TGTGCCAGCAGTTTCGGCAGCCGGGAGACCCAGTACTTC. Amino acid sequence: CASSFGSRETQYF.

The table lists this clonotype with a few counts. The V and J genes are TRBV27 and TRBJ2-7; 8 positions agree with TRBD1. This CDR3 region has 14 residues. The V and J ends lost 1 base and 4 bases, in that order; junction bases with no gene match: 3. The germline CDR1 and CDR2 sequences are MNHEY and SMNVEV (reference sequence). DNA of the CDR3: TGTGCCAGCAGTTTATACAGGGGGAATTACGAGCAGTACTTC. Its protein product is CASSLYRGNYEQYF.

The rearrangement uses TRBV10-3 and TRBJ2-3; TRBD2 matches at 10 bases. V gave up 6 bases and J gave up 0 bases; unmatched junction bases: 6. The CDR3 is 16 amino acids. Germline lookup yields CDR1 ENHRY and CDR2 SYGVKD. The CDR3 DNA reads as TGTGCCATCAGCCTTTTAGCGGGAGGCAGCACAGATACGCAGTATTTT. Amino acids: CAISLLAGGSTDTQYF.

This clonotype was counted many times. The V gene is TRBV12-3 or TRBV12-4, the J gene TRBJ2-5; possible D gene TRBD1, 6 bases. This CDR3 contains 14 residues. Trimming stripped 5 bases from V and 2 bases from J, with 12 bases between. The chain's CDR3 is CASSRQTGQETQYF. CDR3 bases: TGTGCCAGCAGTCGACAAACAGGGCAAGAGACCCAGTACTTC.

This clonotype was detected a few times. This rearrangement joins TRBV6-2 or TRBV6-3 to TRBJ2-1; 10 positions match TRBD2. The CDR3 consists of 15 residues. The germline gives CDR1 MNHEY, CDR2 SVGEGT. V was pared by 5 bases and J by 3 bases, with 4 bases of the junction left unmatched. The CDR3 bases are TGTGCCAGCAGTACTAGCGGGACCGGCTACAATGAGCAGTTCTTC. It translates to CASSTSGTGYNEQFF.

This clonotype appeared many times. J is TRBJ2-3 and V is TRBV30; weak D call: TRBD2 (5 bases). This CDR3 spans 14 amino acids. V was trimmed by 3 bases and J by 1 base, leaving 11 bases between them. CDR1 is GTSNPN, CDR2 SVGIG, per germline (reference sequence). In DNA form, the CDR3 reads TGTGCCTGGAGGAGTGGAGCGGGCACAGATACGCAGTATTTT. This sequence encodes CAWRSGAGTDTQYF.

This clonotype was found a few times. V gene TRBV6-6 combines with J gene TRBJ2-7; D possibly corresponds to TRBD2 (6 bases). Trimming removed 2 bases from V and 4 bases from J, with 12 bases in between. The CDR3 has 14 residues. Germline loops: CDR1 MNHNY, CDR2 SVGAGI (reference sequence). CDR3 nucleotides: TGTGCCAGCAGTTACCGGGGGAGAAGGTACGAGCAGTACTTC. Its protein is CASSYRGRRYEQYF.

In this sample, this clonotype turned up many times. J is TRBJ2-4 and V is TRBV20-1; D remains ambiguous. V was pared by 7 bases and J by 9 bases, with 13 bases between. Germline CDR1 reads DFQATT; CDR2 reads SNEGSKA (reference sequence). The CDR3 is 11 residues long. The CDR3 here is CSVSLRGIQYF. CDR3 sequence (DNA): TGCAGTGTCAGCCTAAGAGGCATTCAGTACTTC.

This clonotype appeared many times. The rearrangement links TRBV28 to TRBJ2-2; no clear D. The germline V gene has CDR1 MDHEN and CDR2 SYDVKM. Trimming stripped 6 bases from V and 2 bases from J, with 13 bases between. The CDR3 contains 15 residues. Written as DNA, the CDR3 is TGTGCCAGCAGGCCCCAGACGGGTAACACCGGGGAGCTGTTTTTT. Its protein product is CASRPQTGNTGELFF.

This clonotype has at least ten counts. The chain links TRBV28 to TRBJ1-1; D gene uncertain. Germline lookup yields CDR1 MDHEN and CDR2 SYDVKM. CDR3 length equals 14 residues. V was pared by 2 bases and J by 1 base, with 8 bases between. CDR3 amino acids: CASSLAIRNTEAFF. The CDR3 DNA follows: TGTGCCAGCAGTTTAGCAATACGGAACACTGAAGCTTTCTTT. Full variable domain (outside the CDR3, taken from reference TRBV28 and TRBJ1-1): DVKVTQSSRYLVKRTGEKVFLECVQDMDHENMFWYRQDPGLGLRLIYFSYDVKMKEKGDIPEGYSVSREKKERFSLILESASTNQTSMYLCASSLAIRNTEAFFGQGTRLTVV.

This clonotype was detected only a few times. This chain uses TRBV11-1 with TRBJ2-3, with D perhaps matching TRBD2 (6 bases). The CDR3 has 20 amino acids. CDR1 SGHAT and CDR2 FQDESV come from the germline V gene (reference sequence). V dropped 3 bases and J dropped 2 bases, with 27 bases sitting between them. This chain's CDR3 is CASSFSPHQRGREATDTQYF. Here the CDR3 DNA reads TGTGCCAGCAGCTTTTCCCCCCACCAACGGGGCAGGGAGGCCACAGATACGCAGTATTTT.

Note on this clonotype: A clone one base away is much larger, so this may be a read error. V gene TRBV7-2 combines with J gene TRBJ2-7; weak D call: TRBD2 (5 bases). The DNA matches TRBJ2-1 better at its end, which makes the J call doubtful. The CDR3 loop spans 15 amino acids. The V gene's germline CDR1 is SGHTA and CDR2 FQGNSA. This CDR3 reads CASSLGGGLAYEQFF. Written as DNA, the CDR3 is TGTGCCAGCAGCTTAGGTGGCGGGCTCGCCTACGAGCAGTTCTTC.

In the case of this clonotype: Just one base apart from a much larger clone, this may be a read error. V is TRBV5-1 and J is TRBJ2-3, with D possibly TRBD1 on 6 matching bases. Per the germline V gene, CDR1 is SGHRS and CDR2 is YFSETQ. This CDR3 is 15 amino acids long. Trimming pared 4 bases from V and 1 base from J, leaving 13 bases between. The CDR3 sequence: CASSQGHTGTDTQYF. The DNA for the CDR3 is TGCGCCAGCAGCCAGGGACATACTGGCACAGATACGCAGTATTTT.

The genes are TRBV9 and TRBJ1-1, with D hard to call. The CDR3 is 13 residues long. V was trimmed by 4 bases and J by 1 base, leaving 8 bases between them. Germline-derived CDR1 and CDR2 are SGDLS and YYNGEE. The CDR3 sequence: CASSRAGNTEAFF. The CDR3 DNA follows: TGTGCCAGCAGCAGGGCCGGGAACACTGAAGCTTTCTTT.

This clonotype was found once. This chain uses TRBV19 with TRBJ2-3; 9 bases map to TRBD2. There are 15 residues in the CDR3. V lost 4 bases to trimming and J lost 2 bases; unmatched junction nucleotides: 4. The germline V gene has CDR1 LNHDA and CDR2 SQIVND (reference sequence). The CDR3 DNA sequence: TGTGCCAGTAGTAACCTAGCGGGACTCACAGATACGCAGTATTTT. This gives the protein CASSNLAGLTDTQYF.

This clonotype was seen many times. The rearrangement joins TRBV12-3 or TRBV12-4 to TRBJ2-3; TRBD2 agrees at 11 bases. This CDR3 region has 17 residues. Losses at the gene ends were 6 bases for V and 0 bases for J; bases not matched to a gene: 8. Written as DNA, the CDR3 is TGTGCCAGCAGAGGGACTAGCGGTGGGGTCAGCACAGATACGCAGTATTTT. This sequence encodes CASRGTSGGVSTDTQYF.

The rearrangement uses TRBV20-1 and TRBJ2-7; 11 positions agree with TRBD2. Germline loops: CDR1 DFQATT, CDR2 SNEGSKA (reference sequence). The CDR3 has 15 amino acids. J gave up 0 bases and V 1 base, and 2 bases lay outside the gene matches. The CDR3 coding sequence is TGCAGTGCTAGAGCTACTAGCGGGAGCTCCTACGAGCAGTACTTC. Translation gives CSARATSGSSYEQYF.

This clonotype was recorded many times. The rearrangement uses TRBV28 and TRBJ1-1; a weak D match, TRBD1 (6 bases). Per the germline V gene, CDR1 is MDHEN and CDR2 is SYDVKM. This CDR3 spans 14 amino acids. V was clipped by 6 bases and J by 1 base, with 12 bases between them. The CDR3 sequence: CASRPGTPNTEAFF. The CDR3 DNA reads TGTGCCAGCAGACCCGGGACACCGAACACTGAAGCTTTCTTT.

The V gene is TRBV10-3, the J gene TRBJ2-1; D is unclear. Germline V gene lookup returns CDR1 ENHRY and CDR2 SYGVKD. With 5 bases removed from V and 7 bases from J, the gap between germline ends came to 9 bases. The CDR3 loop spans 12 amino acids. The CDR3 spells CAISFDENEQFF. CDR3 nucleotides: TGTGCCATCAGTTTTGACGAGAATGAGCAGTTCTTC.